This TCR beta chain stems from a study of identical twins. Overall study findings and caveats: In cord blood, abundant beta clonotypes had fewer insertions; memory showed no trend.

There are many counts of this clonotype. The antigen is unknown. Germline V gene lookup returns CDR1 MNHNS and CDR2 SASEGT. This CDR3 has 19 residues. Trimming cost V 0 bases and J 0 bases; bases outside gene matches: 10. Each cDNA held unique molecular identifiers, and template switching gave it a universal primer site. Each CDR3 protein is one row after TCRdb ran MiXCR on the 5' RACE reads. The repertoire holds 500,000 to 650,000 distinct CDR3 sequences, 7.1% seen once, with 1.6% in the top ten. This same sample was also part of a study on yellow fever vaccine responses in identical twins.

The TCR originated in a woman aged 18-29 years in good health. This sequence joins TRBV6-1 and TRBJ2-2; 7 bases fit TRBD2. The sequencing input was PBMCs. CDR3 nucleotides: TGTGCCAGCAGTGAAGCCCTTAAGGGAGGGTGGCCGAACACCGGGGAGCTGTTTTTT. This sequence encodes CASSEALKGGWPNTGELFF.